The sample holds a few counts of the clone carrying this T cell receptor beta chain. The antigen is unknown. This entry is derived from a study of identical twins. Study-wide results and caveats: Cross-sectional statistical analysis was relied on for the conclusions, without the same donors being followed.

Trimming left V 3 bases short and J 8 bases short, with 5 bases between. The CDR3 has 11 amino acids. CDR1 is LGHDT and CDR2 is YNNKEL in the germline V gene (reference sequence). TCRdb re-derived calls from the 5' RACE reads in MiXCR, one entry per CDR3 protein. Of 400,000 to 550,000 distinct CDR3 sequences listed, roughly 21% are singletons. These data also featured in a second study, about T cells expressing NK-cell markers. That report notes: Of the CD8+ T cell pool in several donors, about 1.0-8% was accounted for by dominant NKG2C+ clonotypes. There were a handful of donors in whom these clonotypes also led the CD3+CD56-NKG2C+ fraction. Clones of NKG2C+ T cells that had expanded were of unclear HCMV specificity.

The sequenced sample was CD4+ T cells sorted from blood. The clonotype was recovered from a woman younger than 30 in good health. The gene calls are TRBV3-1 and TRBJ2-1; D may be TRBD2 (5 bases). The CDR3 nucleotides are TGTGCCAGCAGCCAGAGGGATGAGCAGTTCTTC. This sequence encodes CASSQRDEQFF.